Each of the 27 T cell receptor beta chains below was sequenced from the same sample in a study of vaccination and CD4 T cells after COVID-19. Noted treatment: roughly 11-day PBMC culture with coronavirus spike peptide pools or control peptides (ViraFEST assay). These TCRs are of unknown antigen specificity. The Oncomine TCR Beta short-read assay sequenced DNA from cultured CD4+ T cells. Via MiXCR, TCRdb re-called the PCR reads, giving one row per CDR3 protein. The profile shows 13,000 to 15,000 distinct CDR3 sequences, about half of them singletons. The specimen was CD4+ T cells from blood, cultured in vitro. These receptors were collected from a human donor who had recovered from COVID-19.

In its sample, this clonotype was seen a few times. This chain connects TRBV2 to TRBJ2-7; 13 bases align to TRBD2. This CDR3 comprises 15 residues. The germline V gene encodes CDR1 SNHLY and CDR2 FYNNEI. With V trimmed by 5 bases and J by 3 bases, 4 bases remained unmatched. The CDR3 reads CASSRRTSGSYEQYF. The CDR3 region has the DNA TGTGCCAGCAGTCGCAGGACTAGCGGGAGCTACGAGCAGTACTTC.

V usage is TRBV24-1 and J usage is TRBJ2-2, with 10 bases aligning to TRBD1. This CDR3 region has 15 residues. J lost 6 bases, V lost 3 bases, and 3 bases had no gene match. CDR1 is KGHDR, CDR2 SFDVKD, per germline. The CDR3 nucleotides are TGTGCCACCAGTGATCCCGGACAGGGGGCCGGGGAGCTGTTTTTT. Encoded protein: CATSDPGQGAGELFF.

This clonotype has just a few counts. Here the CDR3 reads CATSDRTVGGDTQYF. CDR3 nucleotide sequence: TGTGCCACCAGTGACAGGACAGTAGGAGGAGATACGCAGTATTTT. The rearrangement uses TRBV24-1 and TRBJ2-3; perhaps TRBD1 as D (6 bases). Trimming removed 4 bases at V and 5 bases at J, with 15 bases between. The V gene's germline CDR1 is KGHDR and CDR2 SFDVKD. The CDR3 sequence is 15 residues long.

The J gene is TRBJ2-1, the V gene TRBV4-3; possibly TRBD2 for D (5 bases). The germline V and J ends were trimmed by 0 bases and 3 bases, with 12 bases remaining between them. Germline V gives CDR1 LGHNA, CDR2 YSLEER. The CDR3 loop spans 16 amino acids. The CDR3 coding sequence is TGCGCCAGCAGCCAAGAGCCGGTGGGAGTCTACAATGAGCAGTTCTTC. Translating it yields CASSQEPVGVYNEQFF.

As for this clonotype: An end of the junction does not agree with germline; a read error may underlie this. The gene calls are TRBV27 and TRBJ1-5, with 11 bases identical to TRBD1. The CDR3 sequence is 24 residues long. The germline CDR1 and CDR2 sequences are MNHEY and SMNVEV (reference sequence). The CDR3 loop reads CTSSLSRMSPGTGGIFQIKQPQHF. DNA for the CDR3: TGCACCAGCAGTTTATCCAGGATGTCTCCCGGGACAGGGGGGATCTTCCAGATCAAGCAGCCCCAGCATTTT.

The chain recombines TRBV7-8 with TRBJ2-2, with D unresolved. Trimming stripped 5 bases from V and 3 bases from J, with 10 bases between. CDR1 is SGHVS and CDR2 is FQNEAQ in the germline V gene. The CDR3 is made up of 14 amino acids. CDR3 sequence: CASSQTTYTGELFF. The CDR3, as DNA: TGTGCCAGCAGCCAAACGACCTACACCGGGGAGCTGTTTTTT.

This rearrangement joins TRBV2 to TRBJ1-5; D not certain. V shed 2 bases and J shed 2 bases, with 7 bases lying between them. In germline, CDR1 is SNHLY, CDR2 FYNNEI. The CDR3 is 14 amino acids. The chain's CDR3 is CASSERPGNQPQHF. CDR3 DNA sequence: TGTGCCAGCAGTGAAAGGCCGGGCAATCAGCCCCAGCATTTT.

The CDR3 spells CSALRENTEAFF. In nucleotides, the CDR3 is TGCAGCGCACTCAGGGAGAACACTGAAGCTTTCTTT. The chain employs TRBV29-1 and TRBJ1-1, with a possible D match to TRBD1 (5 bases). The CDR3 sequence is 12 residues long. Germline CDR1 is SQVTM and CDR2 is ANQGSEA. V lost 7 bases and J lost 1, with 10 bases in between.

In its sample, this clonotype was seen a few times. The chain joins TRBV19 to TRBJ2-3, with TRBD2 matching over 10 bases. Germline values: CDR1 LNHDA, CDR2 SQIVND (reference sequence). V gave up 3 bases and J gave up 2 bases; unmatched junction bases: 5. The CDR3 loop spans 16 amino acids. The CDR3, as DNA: TGTGCCAGTAGTATCGGTCTAGCGGGGGTCACAGATACGCAGTATTTT. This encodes CASSIGLAGVTDTQYF.

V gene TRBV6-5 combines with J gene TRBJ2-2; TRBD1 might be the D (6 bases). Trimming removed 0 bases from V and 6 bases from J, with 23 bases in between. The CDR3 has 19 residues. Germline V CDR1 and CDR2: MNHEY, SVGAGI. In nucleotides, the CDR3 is TGTGCCAGCAGTTACTCGAGTGGGGGCGAGGGTCTTCGACCCGGGGAGCTGTTTTTT. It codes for CASSYSSGGEGLRPGELFF.

The chain's CDR3 is CASSPERGSTDTQYF. The CDR3 coding sequence is TGCGCCAGCAGCCCGGAACGGGGTAGCACAGATACGCAGTATTTT. The chain uses TRBV5-1 and TRBJ2-3; a possible D gene is TRBD2 (5 bases). The CDR3 has 15 residues. Germline V lookup: CDR1 SGHRS, CDR2 YFSETQ. The V end lost 4 bases, the J end lost 0 bases, and 12 bases lay between the germline ends.

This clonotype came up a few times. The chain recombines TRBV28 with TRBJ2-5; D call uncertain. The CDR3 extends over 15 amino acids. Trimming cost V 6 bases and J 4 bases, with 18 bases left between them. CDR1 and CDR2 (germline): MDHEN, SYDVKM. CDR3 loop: CASSLTGRVRETQYF. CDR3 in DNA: TGTGCCAGCAGCCTCACCGGCCGGGTGAGAGAGACCCAGTACTTC.

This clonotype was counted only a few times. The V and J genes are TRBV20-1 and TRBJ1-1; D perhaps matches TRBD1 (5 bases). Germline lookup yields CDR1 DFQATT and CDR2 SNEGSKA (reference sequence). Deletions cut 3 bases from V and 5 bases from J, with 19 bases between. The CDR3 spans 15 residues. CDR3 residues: CSARYGAARRTEAFF. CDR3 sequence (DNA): TGCAGTGCTAGGTATGGGGCAGCCCGAAGAACTGAAGCTTTCTTT.

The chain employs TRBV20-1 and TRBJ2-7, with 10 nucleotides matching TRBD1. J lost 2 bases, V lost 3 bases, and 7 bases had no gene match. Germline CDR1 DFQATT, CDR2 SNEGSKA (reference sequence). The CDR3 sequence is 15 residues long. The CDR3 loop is CSARHRDRGTYEQYF. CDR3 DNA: TGCAGTGCTAGGCACCGGGACAGGGGAACCTACGAGCAGTACTTC.

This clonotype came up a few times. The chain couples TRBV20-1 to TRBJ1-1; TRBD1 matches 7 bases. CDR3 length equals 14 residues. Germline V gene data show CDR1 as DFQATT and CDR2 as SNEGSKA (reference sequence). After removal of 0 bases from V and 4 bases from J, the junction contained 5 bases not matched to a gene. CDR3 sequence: CSAREGGAITEAFF. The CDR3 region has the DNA TGCAGTGCTAGAGAAGGGGGCGCTATCACTGAAGCTTTCTTT.

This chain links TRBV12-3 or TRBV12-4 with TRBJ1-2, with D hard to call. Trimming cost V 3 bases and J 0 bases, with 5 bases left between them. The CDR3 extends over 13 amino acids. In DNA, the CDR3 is TGTGCCAGCAGTTTTGGACCTAACTATGGCTACACCTTC. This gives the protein CASSFGPNYGYTF.

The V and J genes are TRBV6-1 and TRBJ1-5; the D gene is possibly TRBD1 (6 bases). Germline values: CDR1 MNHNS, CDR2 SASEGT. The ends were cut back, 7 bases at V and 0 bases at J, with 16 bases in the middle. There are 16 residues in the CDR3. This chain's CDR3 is CASKSDSFNSNQPQHF. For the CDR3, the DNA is TGTGCCAGCAAATCGGACAGCTTTAATAGCAATCAGCCCCAGCATTTT.

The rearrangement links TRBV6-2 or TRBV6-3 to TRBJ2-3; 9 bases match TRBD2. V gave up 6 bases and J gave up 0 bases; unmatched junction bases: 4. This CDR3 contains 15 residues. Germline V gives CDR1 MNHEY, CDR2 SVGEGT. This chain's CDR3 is CASSPTSGSTDTQYF. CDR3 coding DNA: TGTGCCAGCAGCCCTACTAGCGGGAGCACAGATACGCAGTATTTT.

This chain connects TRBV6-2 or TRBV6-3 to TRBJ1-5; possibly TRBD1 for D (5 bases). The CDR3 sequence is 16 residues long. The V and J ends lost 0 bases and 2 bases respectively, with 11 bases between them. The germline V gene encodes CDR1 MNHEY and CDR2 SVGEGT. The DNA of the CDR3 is TGTGCCAGCAGTTACTCGTCCGGGGGAGGCAATCAGCCCCAGCATTTT. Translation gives CASSYSSGGGNQPQHF.

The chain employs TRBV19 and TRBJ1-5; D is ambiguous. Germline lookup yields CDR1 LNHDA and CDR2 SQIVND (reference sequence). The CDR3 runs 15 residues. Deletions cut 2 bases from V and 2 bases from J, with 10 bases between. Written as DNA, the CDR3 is TGTGCCAGTAGTATATGGGGTCGGGGCAATCAGCCCCAGCATTTT. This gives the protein CASSIWGRGNQPQHF.

CDR3 region: CSVVGVGRTDTQYF. CDR3 sequence (DNA): TGCAGCGTTGTTGGGGTGGGGCGCACAGATACGCAGTATTTT. V is TRBV29-1 and J is TRBJ2-3, with TRBD1 as a possible D gene (5 bases). Trimming pared 4 bases from V and 1 base from J, leaving 12 bases between. The CDR3 is made up of 14 amino acids. Germline CDR1 and CDR2: SQVTM and ANQGSEA.

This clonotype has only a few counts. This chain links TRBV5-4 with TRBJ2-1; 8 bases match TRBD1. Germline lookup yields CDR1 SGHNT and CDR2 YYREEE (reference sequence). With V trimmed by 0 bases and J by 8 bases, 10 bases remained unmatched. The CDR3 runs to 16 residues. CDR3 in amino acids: CASSLGGTDRAHEQFF. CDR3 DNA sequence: TGTGCCAGCAGCTTGGGTGGGACGGACAGGGCGCATGAGCAGTTCTTC.

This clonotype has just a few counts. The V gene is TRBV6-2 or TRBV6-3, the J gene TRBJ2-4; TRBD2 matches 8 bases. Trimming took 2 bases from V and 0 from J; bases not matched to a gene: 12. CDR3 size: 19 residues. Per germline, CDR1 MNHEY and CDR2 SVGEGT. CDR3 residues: CASSYREGRLPPAKNIQYF. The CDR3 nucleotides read TGTGCCAGCAGTTACCGGGAGGGCCGTCTTCCTCCAGCCAAAAACATTCAGTACTTC.

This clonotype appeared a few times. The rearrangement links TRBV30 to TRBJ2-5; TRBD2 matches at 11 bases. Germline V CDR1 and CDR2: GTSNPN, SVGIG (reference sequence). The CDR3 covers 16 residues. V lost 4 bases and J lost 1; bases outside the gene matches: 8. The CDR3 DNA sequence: TGTGCCTGGAACCTGTGGACTAGCGGGCCCCAAGAGACCCAGTACTTC. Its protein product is CAWNLWTSGPQETQYF.

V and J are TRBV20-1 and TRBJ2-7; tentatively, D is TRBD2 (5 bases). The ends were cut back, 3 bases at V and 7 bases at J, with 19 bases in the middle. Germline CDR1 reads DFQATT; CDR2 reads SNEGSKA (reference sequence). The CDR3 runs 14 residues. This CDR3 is CSARDSLRSVEQYF. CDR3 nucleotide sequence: TGCAGTGCTAGGGACTCCCTTCGGAGTGTGGAGCAGTACTTC.

This chain's CDR3 is CAWTRMAARGETQYF. In DNA form, the CDR3 reads TGTGCCTGGACGCGAATGGCGGCGAGGGGGGAGACCCAGTACTTC. The rearrangement joins TRBV30 to TRBJ2-5; possible D gene TRBD1, 6 bases. V lost 4 bases and J 5 bases, leaving 20 bases between the germline ends. The CDR3 totals 15 residues. Germline V lookup: CDR1 GTSNPN, CDR2 SVGIG (reference sequence).

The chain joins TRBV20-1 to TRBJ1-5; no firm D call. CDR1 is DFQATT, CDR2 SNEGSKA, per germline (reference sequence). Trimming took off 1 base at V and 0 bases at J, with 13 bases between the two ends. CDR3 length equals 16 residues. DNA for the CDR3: TGCAGTGCTAGAGTCGGCAGACCTTATAGCAATCAGCCCCAGCATTTT. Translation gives CSARVGRPYSNQPQHF.